Presented here are 15 T cell receptor beta chains from one specimen sequenced in a study of blood T cell repertoires in COVID-19. Some clones are missing from TCRdb's copy, which holds only in-frame ones; the method was immunoSEQ multiplex PCR. Among 300,000 to 450,000 clones listed, 88% were seen once. Sequenced sample: PBMCs or T cells enriched from blood (not recorded which). The receptors stem from a woman younger than 30 who had recovered from COVID-19.

The V gene is TRBV30, the J gene TRBJ1-6; D is unresolved. Germline V gives CDR1 GTSNPN, CDR2 SVGIG (reference sequence). With 8 bases removed from V and 7 bases from J, the gap between germline ends came to 6 bases. The CDR3 consists of 10 residues. The CDR3 spells CATGNSPLHF. In DNA, the CDR3 is TGTGCCACCGGGAATTCACCCCTCCACTTT. Full variable domain (missing parts from reference TRBV30 and TRBJ1-6): SQTIHQWPATLVQPVGSPLSLECTVEGTSNPNLYWYRQAAGRGLQLLFYSVGIGQISSEVPQNLSASRPQDRQFILSSKKLLLSDSGFYLCATGNSPLHFGNGTRLTVT.

This sequence joins TRBV7-6 and TRBJ2-1; the D gene is possibly TRBD2 (7 bases). The CDR3 runs 16 residues. Between the trimmed V and J ends, which lost 3 bases and 6 bases, there was a span of 18 bases. CDR1 and CDR2 from the germline V gene are SGHVS and FNYEAQ. In nucleotides, the CDR3 is TGTGCCAGCAGCTTTAGTAGGTCGGGGGGCTCCAATGAGCAGTTCTTC. Translation gives CASSFSRSGGSNEQFF.

Points on this clone: The sample holds other DNA sequences that translate to the same CDR3. The chain joins TRBV18 to TRBJ1-2; tentatively, D is TRBD1 (5 bases). V gave up 4 bases and J gave up 7 bases, with 10 bases separating them. The germline V gene has CDR1 KGHSH and CDR2 LQKENI. CDR3 length: 12 amino acids. CDR3 sequence: CASSQQGFGYTF. The DNA for the CDR3 is TGTGCCAGCTCACAGCAGGGTTTTGGCTACACCTTC.

The J gene is TRBJ2-1, the V gene TRBV28; the match to TRBD2 covers 14 bases. Trimming removed 2 bases from V and 9 bases from J; junction bases left unmatched: 6. CDR1 MDHEN and CDR2 SYDVKM come from the germline V gene. The CDR3 extends over 16 amino acids. The CDR3: CASSLGTSGGLGEQFF. CDR3 in DNA: TGTGCCAGCAGTTTAGGGACTAGCGGGGGCCTGGGTGAGCAGTTCTTC. Full variable domain (missing parts from reference TRBV28 and TRBJ2-1): DVKVTQSSRYLVKRTGEKVFLECVQDMDHENMFWYRQDPGLGLRLIYFSYDVKMKEKGDIPEGYSVSREKKERFSLILESASTNQTSMYLCASSLGTSGGLGEQFFGPGTRLTVL.

This clone was seen a few times. This rearrangement joins TRBV9 to TRBJ1-3; the D is unclear. Trimming pared 1 base from V and 0 bases from J, leaving 14 bases between. Germline V CDR1 and CDR2: SGDLS, YYNGEE. This CDR3 comprises 17 residues. This CDR3 is CASSVQAGYVSGNTIYF. CDR3 coding DNA: TGTGCCAGCAGCGTACAGGCGGGGTATGTCTCTGGAAACACCATATATTTT. Full variable domain (outside the CDR3, taken from reference TRBV9 and TRBJ1-3): DSGVTQTPKHLITATGQRVTLRCSPRSGDLSVYWYQQSLDQGLQFLIQYYNGEERAKGNILERFSAQQFPDLHSELNLSSLELGDSALYFCASSVQAGYVSGNTIYFGEGSWLTVV.

J is TRBJ1-5 and V is TRBV19; possible D gene TRBD1, 6 bases. V lost 4 bases and J lost 1, with 11 bases in between. The CDR3 is 15 residues long. CDR1 and CDR2 from the germline V gene are LNHDA and SQIVND (reference sequence). The CDR3 sequence: CASSTQGLSNQPQHF. The CDR3 DNA sequence: TGTGCCAGTAGTACACAGGGCTTAAGCAATCAGCCCCAGCATTTT.

This sequence joins TRBV18 and TRBJ2-2; tentatively, D is TRBD1 (5 bases). The V end was cut by 4 bases, the J end by 5 bases, with 20 bases between. CDR1 and CDR2 (germline): KGHSH, LQKENI. CDR3 size: 17 residues. The CDR3 protein is CASSLTTSRALTGELFF. CDR3 sequence (DNA): TGTGCCAGCTCACTCACCACGTCCAGGGCCTTAACCGGGGAGCTGTTTTTT.

The rearrangement links TRBV14 to TRBJ1-6; D call uncertain. Per the germline V gene, CDR1 is SGHDN and CDR2 is FVKESK. The CDR3 length is 15 residues. Trimming took off 1 base at V and 3 bases at J, with 7 bases between the two ends. The CDR3 is CASSQGGVYNSPLHF. CDR3 DNA sequence: TGTGCCAGCAGCCAAGGCGGGGTCTATAATTCACCCCTCCACTTT.

This chain joins TRBV27 and TRBJ2-1, with 9 bases lining up with TRBD2. V shed 6 bases and J 4 bases; nucleotides not matched to a gene: 10. The CDR3 sequence is 16 residues long. CDR1 MNHEY and CDR2 SMNVEV come from the germline V gene (reference sequence). The CDR3 sequence is CASSFNERGAYNEQFF. In DNA, the CDR3 is TGTGCCAGCAGCTTCAACGAGCGGGGGGCGTACAATGAGCAGTTCTTC.

The gene calls are TRBV14 and TRBJ2-7, with D tentatively TRBD1 (7 bases). This CDR3 comprises 16 residues. The germline V and J ends were trimmed by 0 bases and 4 bases, with 16 bases remaining between them. Per the germline V gene, CDR1 is SGHDN and CDR2 is FVKESK. The CDR3 loop reads CASSQDWPAGGYEQYF. CDR3 coding DNA: TGTGCCAGCAGCCAAGATTGGCCGGCAGGGGGGTACGAGCAGTACTTC.

The rearrangement links TRBV20-1 to TRBJ2-5; 14 nucleotides agree with TRBD2. Germline CDR1 reads DFQATT; CDR2 reads SNEGSKA (reference sequence). The V and J ends lost 3 bases and 8 bases, in that order; junction bases with no gene match: 8. The CDR3 runs 15 residues. In DNA, the CDR3 is TGCAGTGCTAGTACAAGGACTAGCGGGGGGCTAACCCAGTACTTC. Its translation is CSASTRTSGGLTQYF.

The rearrangement links TRBV11-2 to TRBJ2-7, with TRBD1 matching 7 bases. This CDR3 spans 14 amino acids. Germline V lookup: CDR1 SGHAT, CDR2 FQNNGV. V shed 5 bases, J shed 3 bases, and the junction held 7 bases outside the gene matches. CDR3 residues: CASSPDRAIYEQYF. DNA for the CDR3: TGTGCCAGCAGCCCCGACAGGGCGATCTACGAGCAGTACTTC.

The chain combines TRBV6-5 with TRBJ1-1, with D perhaps matching TRBD1 (6 bases). The V end was cut by 3 bases, the J end by 2 bases, with 16 bases between. There are 16 residues in the CDR3. Germline lookup yields CDR1 MNHEY and CDR2 SVGAGI. CDR3 DNA: TGTGCCAGCAGTTATTCTGACAGGTCTCTTAACACTGAAGCTTTCTTT. Protein: CASSYSDRSLNTEAFF.

The chain couples TRBV5-8 to TRBJ1-6; TRBD1 is a possible D gene (5 bases). The germline gives CDR1 SGHTS, CDR2 YDEGEE. V lost 2 bases and J lost 14, with 20 bases in between. This CDR3 spans 15 amino acids. CDR3 in amino acids: CASSFGGASASALHF. CDR3 DNA: TGTGCCAGCAGCTTCGGAGGGGCCTCTGCCTCGGCCCTCCACTTT. Variable domain in full (rest from reference TRBV5-8 and TRBJ1-6): EAGVTQSPTHLIKTRGQQATLRCSPISGHTSVYWYQQALGLGLQFLLWYDEGEERNRGNFPPRFSGRQFPNYSSELNVNALELEDSALYLCASSFGGASASALHFGNGTRLTVT.

There are a few counts of this clone. This chain connects TRBV30 to TRBJ1-2; D call uncertain. The CDR3 loop spans 12 amino acids. In germline, CDR1 is GTSNPN, CDR2 SVGIG (reference sequence). Trimming pared 2 bases from V and 3 bases from J, leaving 7 bases between. The CDR3 sequence is CAWSPGDYGYTF. DNA for the CDR3: TGTGCCTGGAGTCCAGGCGACTATGGCTACACCTTC.